This T cell receptor (beta chain) was observed in a study of OX40 agonist ivuxolimab in advanced cancers. Study-wide context: Participants, approximately 80% male, averaged approximately 65 years of age, ranging from about 23 to 90.

This CDR3 region has 15 residues. Germline V gene lookup returns CDR1 MNHEY and CDR2 SVGAGI. Data came from immunoSEQ multiplex PCR; TCRdb stores just in-frame clones and leaves some out. Of about 97,000 clones in the sample, 80% to 90% are singletons; the top ten hold around 5.5%. J is TRBJ2-5 and V is TRBV6-5; 10 nucleotides align to TRBD2. The DNA end is more similar to TRBJ2-7, so the J call may be wrong. The clonotype was recovered from an adult with an advanced solid tumor such as melanoma, head and neck, liver or kidney cancer. The starting material was CD4+ or CD8+ T cells sorted from blood, obtained in a trial of the OX40 agonist ivuxolimab. This CDR3 is CASSKPGTSVYEQYF. DNA of the CDR3: TGTGCCAGCAGCAAGCCCGGGACTAGCGTTTACGAGCAGTACTTC.